Listed here is a single TCR beta chain. Assay: immunoSEQ multiplex PCR; the TCRdb copy retains only in-frame clones and omits some. Counted here are some 130,000 clones, about 92% occurring once; the ten biggest clones make up 1.7%. The CDR3 sequence is 13 residues long. V lost 0 bases and J lost 4, with 7 bases in between. Germline CDR1 and CDR2: SGHDT and YYEEEE. The record originates from a study of control samples from healthy donors and cancer patients. Sequenced input: PBMCs. The source is a man aged 50 to 59 with head and neck cancer. The gene calls are TRBV5-6 and TRBJ1-2; D is unresolved. The CDR3 DNA sequence: TGTGCCAGCAGCTTGGGACGGACCTATGGCTACACCTTC. It yields the protein CASSLGRTYGYTF.